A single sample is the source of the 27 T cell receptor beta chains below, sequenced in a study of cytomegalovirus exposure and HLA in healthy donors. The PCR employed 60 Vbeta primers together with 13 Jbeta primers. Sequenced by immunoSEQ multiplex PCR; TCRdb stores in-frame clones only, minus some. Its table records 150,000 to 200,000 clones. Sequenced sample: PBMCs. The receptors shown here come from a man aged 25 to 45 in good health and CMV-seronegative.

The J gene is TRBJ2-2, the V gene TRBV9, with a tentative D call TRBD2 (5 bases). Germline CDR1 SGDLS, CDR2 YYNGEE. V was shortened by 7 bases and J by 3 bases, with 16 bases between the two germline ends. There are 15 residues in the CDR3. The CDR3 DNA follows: TGTGCCAGCGGTCCCAGAGCGGAGTACACCGGGGAGCTGTTTTTT. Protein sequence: CASGPRAEYTGELFF. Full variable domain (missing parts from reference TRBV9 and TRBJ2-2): DSGVTQTPKHLITATGQRVTLRCSPRSGDLSVYWYQQSLDQGLQFLIQYYNGEERAKGNILERFSAQQFPDLHSELNLSSLELGDSALYFCASGPRAEYTGELFFGEGSRLTVL.

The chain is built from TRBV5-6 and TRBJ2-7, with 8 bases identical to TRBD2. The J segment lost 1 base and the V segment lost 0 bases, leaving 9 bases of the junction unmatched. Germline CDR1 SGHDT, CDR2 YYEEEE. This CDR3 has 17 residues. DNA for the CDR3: TGTGCCAGCAGCTTGGCCCTAGGTGCGGGAGGATCCTACGAGCAGTACTTC. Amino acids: CASSLALGAGGSYEQYF.

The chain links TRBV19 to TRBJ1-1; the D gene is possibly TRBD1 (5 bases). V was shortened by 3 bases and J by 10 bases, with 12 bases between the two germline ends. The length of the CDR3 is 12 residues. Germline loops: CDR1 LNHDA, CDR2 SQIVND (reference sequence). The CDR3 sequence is CASSIGLGGAFF. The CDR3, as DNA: TGTGCCAGTAGTATCGGGCTGGGGGGAGCTTTCTTT.

This CDR3 reads CASRPNRDSRYEQYF. CDR3 bases: TGTGCCAGCAGGCCGAACCGGGACAGCCGCTACGAGCAGTACTTC. V usage is TRBV7-2 and J usage is TRBJ2-7; TRBD1 matches at 7 bases. Germline assignment: CDR1 SGHTA and CDR2 FQGNSA. V dropped 6 bases and J dropped 3; count of bases not matched to a gene: 11. This CDR3 has 15 residues.

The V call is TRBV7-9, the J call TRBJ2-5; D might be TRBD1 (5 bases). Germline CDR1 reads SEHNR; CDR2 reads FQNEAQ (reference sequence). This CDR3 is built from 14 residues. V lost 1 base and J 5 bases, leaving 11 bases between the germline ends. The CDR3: CASSLVGVGETQYF. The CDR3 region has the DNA TGTGCCAGCAGCTTAGTAGGGGTGGGGGAGACCCAGTACTTC.

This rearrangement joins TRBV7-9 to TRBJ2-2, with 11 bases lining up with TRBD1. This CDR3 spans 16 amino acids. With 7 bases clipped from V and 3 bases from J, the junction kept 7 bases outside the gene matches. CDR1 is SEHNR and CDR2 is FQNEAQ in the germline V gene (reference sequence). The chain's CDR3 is CASTEDRGLDTGELFF. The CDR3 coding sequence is TGTGCCAGCACCGAGGACAGGGGGCTTGACACCGGGGAGCTGTTTTTT.

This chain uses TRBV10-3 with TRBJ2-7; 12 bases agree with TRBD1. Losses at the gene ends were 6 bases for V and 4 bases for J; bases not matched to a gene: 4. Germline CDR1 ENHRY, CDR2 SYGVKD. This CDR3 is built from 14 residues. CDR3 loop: CAIRPGQGAYEQYF. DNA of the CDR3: TGTGCCATCAGGCCGGGACAGGGGGCGTACGAGCAGTACTTC.

CDR3: CASSEFTGNGAFF. CDR3 coding DNA: TGCGCCAGCAGTGAGTTCACAGGGAACGGAGCTTTCTTT. The chain carries TRBV10-1 and TRBJ1-1, with D tentatively TRBD1 (6 bases). The V end lost 1 base, the J end lost 10 bases, and 13 bases lay between the germline ends. The germline CDR1 and CDR2 sequences are WNHNN and SYGVQD (reference sequence). This CDR3 has 13 amino acids.

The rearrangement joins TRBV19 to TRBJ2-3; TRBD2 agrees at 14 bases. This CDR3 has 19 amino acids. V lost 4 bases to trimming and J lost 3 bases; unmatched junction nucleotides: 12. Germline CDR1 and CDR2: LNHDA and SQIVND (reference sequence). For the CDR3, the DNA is TGTGCCAGTAGTACCCCCTGGGGACTAGCGGGAGAAGAAACAGATACGCAGTATTTT. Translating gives CASSTPWGLAGEETDTQYF.

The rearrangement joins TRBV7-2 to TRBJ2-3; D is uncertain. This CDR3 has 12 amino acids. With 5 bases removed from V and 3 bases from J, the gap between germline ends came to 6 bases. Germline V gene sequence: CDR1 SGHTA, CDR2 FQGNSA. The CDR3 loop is CASSPFTDTQYF. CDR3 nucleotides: TGTGCCAGCAGCCCCTTTACAGATACGCAGTATTTT.

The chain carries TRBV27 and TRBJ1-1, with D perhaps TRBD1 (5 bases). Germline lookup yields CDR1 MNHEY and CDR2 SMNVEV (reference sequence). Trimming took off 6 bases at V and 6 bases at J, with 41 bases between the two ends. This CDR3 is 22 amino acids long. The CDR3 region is CASRLKYNPTGRRLWGGAEAFF. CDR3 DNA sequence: TGTGCCAGCAGACTAAAATACAACCCAACGGGTCGTCGATTATGGGGGGGTGCTGAAGCTTTCTTT.

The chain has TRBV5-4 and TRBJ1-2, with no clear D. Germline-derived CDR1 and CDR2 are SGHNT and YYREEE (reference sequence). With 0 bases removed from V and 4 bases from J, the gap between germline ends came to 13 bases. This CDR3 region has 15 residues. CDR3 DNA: TGTGCCAGCAGCTTGGGGTCCGCCCTAGGCTATGGCTACACCTTC. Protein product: CASSLGSALGYGYTF.

The DNA of the CDR3 is TGTGCCAGCAGCCAAGACGTGGGGGCTGGCTACACCTTC. It translates to CASSQDVGAGYTF. The rearrangement uses TRBV7-9 and TRBJ1-2; tentative D call: TRBD1 (6 bases). Germline V CDR1 and CDR2: SEHNR, FQNEAQ (reference sequence). This CDR3 comprises 13 residues. Deletions cut 5 bases from V and 7 bases from J, with 14 bases between. The full variable domain, rest sourced from reference TRBV7-9 and TRBJ1-2, is DTGVSQNPRHKITKRGQNVTFRCDPISEHNRLYWYRQTLGQGPEFLTYFQNEAQLEKSRLLSDRFSAERPKGSFSTLEIQRTEQGDSAMYLCASSQDVGAGYTFGSGTRLTVV.

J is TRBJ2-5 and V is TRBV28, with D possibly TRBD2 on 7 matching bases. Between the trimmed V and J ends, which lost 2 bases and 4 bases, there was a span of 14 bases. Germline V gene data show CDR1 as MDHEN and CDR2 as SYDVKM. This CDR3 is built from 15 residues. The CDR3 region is CASSLGGGSRETQYF. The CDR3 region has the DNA TGTGCCAGCAGTTTAGGCGGGGGCTCCCGAGAGACCCAGTACTTC.

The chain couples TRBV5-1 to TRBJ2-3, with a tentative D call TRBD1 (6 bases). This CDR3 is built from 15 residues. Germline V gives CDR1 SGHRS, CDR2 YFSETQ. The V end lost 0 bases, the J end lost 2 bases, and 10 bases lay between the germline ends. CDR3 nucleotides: TGCGCCAGCAGCTTGGAGGGACATAACACAGATACGCAGTATTTT. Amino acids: CASSLEGHNTDTQYF.

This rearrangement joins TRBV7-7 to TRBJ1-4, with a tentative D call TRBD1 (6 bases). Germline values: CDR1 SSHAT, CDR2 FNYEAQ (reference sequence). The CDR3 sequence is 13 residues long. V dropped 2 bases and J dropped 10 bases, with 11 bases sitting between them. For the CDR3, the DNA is TGTGCCAGCAGCTTACAGGGGAACGGAAAACTGTTTTTT. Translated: CASSLQGNGKLFF.

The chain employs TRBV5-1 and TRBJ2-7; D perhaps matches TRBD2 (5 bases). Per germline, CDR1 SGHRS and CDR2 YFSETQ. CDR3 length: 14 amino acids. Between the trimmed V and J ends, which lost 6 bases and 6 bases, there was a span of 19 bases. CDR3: CASTPSESAGEQYF. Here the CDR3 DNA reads TGCGCCAGCACCCCATCAGAATCGGCGGGCGAGCAGTACTTC.

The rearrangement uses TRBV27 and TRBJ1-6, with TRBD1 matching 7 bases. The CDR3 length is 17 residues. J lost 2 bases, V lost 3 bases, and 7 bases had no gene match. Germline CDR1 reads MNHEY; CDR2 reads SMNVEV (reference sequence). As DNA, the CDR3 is TGTGCCAGCAGTTTCGGACAGGAGCAAGCCTATAATTCACCCCTCCACTTT. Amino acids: CASSFGQEQAYNSPLHF.

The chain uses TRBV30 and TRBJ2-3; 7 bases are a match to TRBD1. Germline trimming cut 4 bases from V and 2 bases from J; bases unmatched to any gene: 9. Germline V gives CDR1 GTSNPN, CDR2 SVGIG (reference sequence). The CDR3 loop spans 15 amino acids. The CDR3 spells CAWTKGAGPTDTQYF. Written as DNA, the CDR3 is TGTGCCTGGACTAAGGGGGCGGGCCCCACAGATACGCAGTATTTT.

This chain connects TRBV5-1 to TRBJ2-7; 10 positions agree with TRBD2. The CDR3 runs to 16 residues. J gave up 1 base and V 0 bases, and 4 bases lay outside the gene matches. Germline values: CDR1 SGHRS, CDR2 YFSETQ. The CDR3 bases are TGCGCCAGCAGCTTGGGACTAGCGGGCGTTTCCTACGAGCAGTACTTC. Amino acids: CASSLGLAGVSYEQYF. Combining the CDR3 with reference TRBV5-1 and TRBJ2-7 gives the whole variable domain KAGVTQTPRYLIKTRGQQVTLSCSPISGHRSVSWYQQTPGQGLQFLFEYFSETQRNKGNFPGRFSGRQFSNSRSEMNVSTLELGDSALYLCASSLGLAGVSYEQYFGPGTRLTVT.

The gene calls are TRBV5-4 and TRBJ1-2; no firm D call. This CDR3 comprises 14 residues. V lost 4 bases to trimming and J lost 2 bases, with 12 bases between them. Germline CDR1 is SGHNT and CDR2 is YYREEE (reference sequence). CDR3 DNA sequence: TGTGCCAGCAGCGCCGGAGGGTTAAACTATGGCTACACCTTC. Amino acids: CASSAGGLNYGYTF.

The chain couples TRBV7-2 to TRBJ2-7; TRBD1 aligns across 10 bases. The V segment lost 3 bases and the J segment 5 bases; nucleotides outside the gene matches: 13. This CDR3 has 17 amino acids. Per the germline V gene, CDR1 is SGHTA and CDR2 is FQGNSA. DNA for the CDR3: TGTGCCAGCAGCTTCCCGCGCCCCGGGACAGGGGTCCACGAGCAGTACTTC. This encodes CASSFPRPGTGVHEQYF. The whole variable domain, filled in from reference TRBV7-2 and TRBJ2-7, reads GAGVSQSPSNKVTEKGKDVELRCDPISGHTALYWYRQSLGQGLEFLIYFQGNSAPDKSGLPSDRFSAERTGGSVSTLTIQRTQQEDSAVYLCASSFPRPGTGVHEQYFGPGTRLTVT.

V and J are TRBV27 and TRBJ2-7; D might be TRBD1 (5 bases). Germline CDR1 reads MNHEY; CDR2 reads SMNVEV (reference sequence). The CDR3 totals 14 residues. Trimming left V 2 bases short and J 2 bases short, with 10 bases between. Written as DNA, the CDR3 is TGTGCCAGCAGTTTAGGGGCGGATGCCTACGAGCAGTACTTC. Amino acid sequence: CASSLGADAYEQYF.

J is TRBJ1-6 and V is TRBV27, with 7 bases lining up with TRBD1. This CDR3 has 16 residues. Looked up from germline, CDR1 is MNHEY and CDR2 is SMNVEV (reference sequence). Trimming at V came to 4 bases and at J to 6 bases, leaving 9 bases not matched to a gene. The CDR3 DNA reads TGTGCCAGCAGTTCTTTCGGACAGGACGGTAATTCACCCCTCCACTTT. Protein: CASSSFGQDGNSPLHF.

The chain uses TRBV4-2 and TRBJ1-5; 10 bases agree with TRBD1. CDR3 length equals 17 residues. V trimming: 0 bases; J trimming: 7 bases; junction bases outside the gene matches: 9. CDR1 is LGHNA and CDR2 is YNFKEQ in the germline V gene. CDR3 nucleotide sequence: TGTGCCAGCAGCCAAGATAACGACAGGGGGCTGGGGCAGCCCCAGCATTTT. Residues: CASSQDNDRGLGQPQHF.

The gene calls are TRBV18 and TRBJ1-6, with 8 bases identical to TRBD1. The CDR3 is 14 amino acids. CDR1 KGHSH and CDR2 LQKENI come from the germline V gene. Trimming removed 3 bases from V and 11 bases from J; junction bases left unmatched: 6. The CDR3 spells CASSPDRGVTPLHF. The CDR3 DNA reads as TGTGCCAGCTCACCCGACAGGGGTGTTACACCCCTCCACTTT.

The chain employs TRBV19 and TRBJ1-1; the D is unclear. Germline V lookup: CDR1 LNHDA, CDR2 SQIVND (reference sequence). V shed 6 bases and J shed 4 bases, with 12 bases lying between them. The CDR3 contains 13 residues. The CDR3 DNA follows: TGTGCCAGTAGGGACGGACTAAGCACTGAAGCTTTCTTT. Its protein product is CASRDGLSTEAFF. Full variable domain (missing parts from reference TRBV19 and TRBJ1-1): DGGITQSPKYLFRKEGQNVTLSCEQNLNHDAMYWYRQDPGQGLRLIYYSQIVNDFQKGDIAEGYSVSREKKESFPLTVTSAQKNPTAFYLCASRDGLSTEAFFGQGTRLTVV.